This T cell receptor beta chain was captured by sequencing in a study of blood T cell repertoires in COVID-19. Study as a whole: Donors in the United States, Italy and Spain gave samples during acute or convalescent COVID-19. T cells, B-cell-depleted T cells, or PBMCs supplied cDNA or gDNA.

The V and J ends lost 7 bases and 2 bases, in that order; junction bases with no gene match: 3. There are 14 residues in the CDR3. Per the germline V gene, CDR1 is MNHEY and CDR2 is SVGAGI. How the authors handled the data: Researchers report that nucleated cell counts were estimated from reference gene primer amplification. The method was immunoSEQ multiplex PCR; TCRdb's version includes in-frame clones alone and lacks a portion of them. The DNA gave D and trimming, while V, J and clone size come from that table. The sample records roughly 230,000 clones, 82% being singletons. The sequence derives from a woman older than 75 with acute or convalescent COVID-19. J is TRBJ2-1 and V is TRBV6-5; 9 bases fit TRBD1. Sequenced: peripheral blood. CDR3 protein: CASTRDRAYNEQFF. In DNA, the CDR3 is TGTGCCAGCACTCGGGACAGGGCCTACAATGAGCAGTTCTTC.